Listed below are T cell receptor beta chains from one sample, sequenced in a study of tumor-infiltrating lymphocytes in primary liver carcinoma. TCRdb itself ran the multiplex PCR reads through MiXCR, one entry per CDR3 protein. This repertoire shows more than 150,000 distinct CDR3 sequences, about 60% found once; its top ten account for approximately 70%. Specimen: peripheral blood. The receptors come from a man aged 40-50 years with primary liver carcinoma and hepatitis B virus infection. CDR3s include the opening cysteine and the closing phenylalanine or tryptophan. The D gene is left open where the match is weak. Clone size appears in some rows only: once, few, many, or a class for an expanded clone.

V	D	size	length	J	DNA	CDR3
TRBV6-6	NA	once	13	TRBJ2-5	TGTGCCAGCAGTTATGTGCTAGAGGAGACCCAGTACTTC	CASSYVLEETQYF
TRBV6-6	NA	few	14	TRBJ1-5	TGTGCCAGCAGACCTCCGGGGGGAAATCAGCCCCAGCATTTT	CASRPPGGNQPQHF
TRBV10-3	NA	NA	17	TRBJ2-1	TGTGCCATCAGTGAGTCGGGTTCTGTGTCCGGGCAGGGAGAGCAATTCTTC	CAISESGSVSGQGEQFF
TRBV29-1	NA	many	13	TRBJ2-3	TGCAGCGTTGGCCCACCAGGCACAGATACGCAGTATTTT	CSVGPPGTDTQYF
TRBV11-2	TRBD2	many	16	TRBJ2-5	TGTGCCAGCAGCTTAGGGTTACTAGCGGGAGAAGAGACCCAGTACTTC	CASSLGLLAGEETQYF
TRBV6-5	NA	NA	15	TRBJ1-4	TGTGCCAGCAGTTATTCAGTTGCAACTAATGAAGAACTGTTTTTT	CASSYSVATNEELFF
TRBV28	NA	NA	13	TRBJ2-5	TGTGCCAGCAGTGATCCAAGTTCACAGACCCAGTACTTC	CASSDPSSQTQYF
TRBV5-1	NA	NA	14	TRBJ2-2	TGCGCCAGCAGCTTCCAGGAGTCGGCCGGGGAGCTGTTTTTT	CASSFQESAGELFF
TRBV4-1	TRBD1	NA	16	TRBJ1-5	TGCGCCAGCAGCCAAGCACACAGGGGACGTGGTCAGCCCCAGCATTTT	CASSQAHRGRGQPQHF
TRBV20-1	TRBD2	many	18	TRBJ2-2	TGCAGTGCTAGAGATGAGGCTAGCGGAGCTTTTAACACCGGGGAGCTGTTTTTT	CSARDEASGAFNTGELFF
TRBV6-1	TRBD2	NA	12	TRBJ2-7	TGTGCCAGCTGCGGACTAGCTCCCGAGCAGTACTTC	CASCGLAPEQYF
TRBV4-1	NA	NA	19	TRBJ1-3	TGCGCCAGCGGCCAAGCTTACTTGAGTGGCAGTTTCTCTGGAAACACCATATATTTT	CASGQAYLSGSFSGNTIYF
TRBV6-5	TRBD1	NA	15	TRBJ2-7	TGTGCCAGCAGACCCGACAGGGGCTTCTCCTACGAGCAGTACTTC	CASRPDRGFSYEQYF
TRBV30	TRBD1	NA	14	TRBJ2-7	TGTGCCTGGAGTCCCGGGACAGGTAGATACGAGCAGTACTTC	CAWSPGTGRYEQYF
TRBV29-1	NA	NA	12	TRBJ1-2	TGCAGCGTTGCGGGACCCAACTATGGCTACACCTTC	CSVAGPNYGYTF
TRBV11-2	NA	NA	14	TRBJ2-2	TGTGCCAGCTACTTCTTGGGCATGACCGGGGAGCTGTTTTTT	CASYFLGMTGELFF
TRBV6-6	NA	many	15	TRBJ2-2	TGTGCCAGCAGGGGGGGACCCATGGGACCCGGGGAGCTGTTTTTT	CASRGGPMGPGELFF
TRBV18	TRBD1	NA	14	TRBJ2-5	TGTGCCAGCTCACCACCGTCAGGGGGAGAGACCCAGTACTTC	CASSPPSGGETQYF
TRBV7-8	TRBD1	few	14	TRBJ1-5	TGTGCCAGCAGCATAGGACAGGATAATCAGCCCCAGCATTTT	CASSIGQDNQPQHF
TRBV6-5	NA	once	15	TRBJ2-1	TGTGCCAGCAGTTACGCTGCGGTACTGTACGATGAGCAGTTCTTC	CASSYAAVLYDEQFF